This TCR beta chain stems from a study of blood T cell repertoires in COVID-19. At the level of the study: Researchers got acute and convalescent COVID-19 samples from the United States, Italy and Spain. PBMCs, B-cell-depleted T cells, or T cells provided the cDNA or gDNA that made up the material.

V was shortened by 5 bases and J by 6 bases, with 17 bases between the two germline ends. Germline CDR1 and CDR2: MNHEY and SMNVEV (reference sequence). CDR3 length equals 14 residues. In the authors' workflow: Estimation of nucleated cell counts relied on the amplification of reference gene primers. Generated by immunoSEQ multiplex PCR, the TCRdb table keeps only in-frame clones and is missing some. The V and J calls and the clone size are those of that table, but D and trimming were determined from the DNA. The table includes roughly 230,000 clones, about 83% detected once. The table lists this clone with a count of one.

Sequences were obtained from peripheral blood. The chain has TRBV27 and TRBJ2-7, with a tentative D call TRBD1 (6 bases). This TCR was sampled from a man aged 40-49 years with active or convalescent COVID-19. The CDR3 loop reads CASSIFLRGGEQYF. The CDR3, as DNA: TGTGCCAGCAGTATCTTCCTCAGGGGCGGCGAGCAGTACTTC.